The 11 T cell receptor beta chains presented below share a single source sample, sequenced in a study of blood T cell repertoires in COVID-19. Clones were read by immunoSEQ multiplex PCR, and TCRdb kept only the in-frame ones, dropping some. This sample has about 120,000 clones; roughly 85% occur once, and the top ten carry 25% to 30%. The sequenced material came from peripheral blood. These receptors all stem from a woman aged 80 or over with acute or convalescent COVID-19.

The gene calls are TRBV7-2 and TRBJ2-7, with D possibly matching TRBD2 (6 bases). The CDR3 has 14 amino acids. Trimming removed 8 bases at V and 7 bases at J, with 21 bases between. Per germline, CDR1 SGHTA and CDR2 FQGNSA. The CDR3 spells CASGMGLGTGEQYF. The CDR3 DNA reads TGTGCCAGCGGGATGGGTTTGGGGACTGGGGAGCAGTACTTC.

The rearrangement links TRBV4-2 to TRBJ2-3; a weak D match, TRBD2 (5 bases). Deletions cut 5 bases from V and 1 base from J, with 16 bases between. Germline lookup yields CDR1 LGHNA and CDR2 YNFKEQ. This CDR3 region has 16 residues. The CDR3 region is CASSYGLPGGTDTQYF. CDR3 bases: TGTGCCAGCAGCTACGGACTCCCGGGCGGCACAGATACGCAGTATTTT.

This clone was observed a handful of times. The chain carries TRBV5-1 and TRBJ2-3; TRBD2 is a possible D gene (6 bases). Between the trimmed V and J ends, which lost 3 bases and 3 bases, there was a span of 17 bases. The CDR3 runs to 16 residues. Germline CDR1 SGHRS, CDR2 YFSETQ. In DNA, the CDR3 is TGCGCCAGCAGCTCCTACTCGACTAGTTCTACAGATACGCAGTATTTT. Its translation: CASSSYSTSSTDTQYF.

The chain employs TRBV4-1 and TRBJ2-4; D remains unclear. Trimming removed 3 bases at V and 9 bases at J, with 15 bases between. CDR1 is MGHRA, CDR2 YSYEKL, per germline. The CDR3 sequence is 14 residues long. This chain's CDR3 is CASSQTDQTGIQYF. CDR3 bases: TGCGCCAGCAGCCAGACCGACCAGACGGGCATTCAGTACTTC.

This clone came up once. The V gene is TRBV28, the J gene TRBJ1-2, with D possibly being TRBD1 (6 bases). The germline V and J ends were trimmed by 4 bases and 5 bases, with 14 bases remaining between them. The CDR3 is made up of 14 amino acids. The V gene's germline CDR1 is MDHEN and CDR2 SYDVKM. The CDR3 protein is CASSYSRDTYGYTF. In DNA form, the CDR3 reads TGTGCCAGCAGTTACTCCAGGGACACGTATGGCTACACCTTC.

The chain employs TRBV4-2 and TRBJ1-4; D gene uncertain. Trimming shortened V by 1 base and J by 0 bases, and 6 bases separated the two germline ends. This CDR3 is 15 amino acids long. The V gene's germline CDR1 is LGHNA and CDR2 YNFKEQ. The CDR3 spells CASSQVQATNEKLFF. DNA of the CDR3: TGTGCCAGCAGCCAAGTGCAGGCAACTAATGAAAAACTGTTTTTT.

This clone was picked up a small number of times. The chain has TRBV10-3 and TRBJ1-3; no clear D gene. Germline-derived CDR1 and CDR2 are ENHRY and SYGVKD. V lost 5 bases, J lost 0 bases, and 11 bases lay in between. The CDR3 totals 15 residues. The CDR3, as DNA: TGTGCCATCAGTCTGGATCTAGTCTCTGGAAACACCATATATTTT. It is translated as CAISLDLVSGNTIYF.

This chain connects TRBV4-2 to TRBJ1-1; D is uncertain. Germline lookup yields CDR1 LGHNA and CDR2 YNFKEQ. V shed 0 bases and J shed 1 base, with 6 bases lying between them. The CDR3 is made up of 14 amino acids. For the CDR3, the DNA is TGTGCCAGCAGCCAAGATACTTGGAACACTGAAGCTTTCTTT. As protein: CASSQDTWNTEAFF.

V is TRBV6-6 and J is TRBJ1-5, with 8 bases that match TRBD1. This CDR3 has 16 amino acids. Germline loops: CDR1 MNHNY, CDR2 SVGAGI (reference sequence). The junction had 6 bases not matched to a gene; V was cut back by 5 bases and J by 0 bases. The DNA of the CDR3 is TGTGCCAGCAGTGGACAGGGCTCCTATAGCAATCAGCCCCAGCATTTT. Amino acids: CASSGQGSYSNQPQHF.

The chain combines TRBV6-5 with TRBJ1-3; TRBD1 is a possible D gene (5 bases). This CDR3 is 15 amino acids long. Trimming cost V 6 bases and J 0 bases, with 12 bases left between them. CDR1 is MNHEY and CDR2 is SVGAGI in the germline V gene. In nucleotides, the CDR3 is TGTGCCAGCAGACTCGACAGCCTCTCTGGAAACACCATATATTTT. It translates to CASRLDSLSGNTIYF.

This clone appeared a single time. The chain uses TRBV28 and TRBJ1-1, with D unclear. Germline lookup yields CDR1 MDHEN and CDR2 SYDVKM. The CDR3 is 16 residues long. V lost 5 bases and J lost 0, with 16 bases in between. CDR3 loop: CASSRLFGRLNTEAFF. CDR3 DNA sequence: TGTGCCAGCAGTCGACTGTTTGGCCGGTTGAACACTGAAGCTTTCTTT.